Listed below are T cell receptor beta chains from one sample, sequenced in a study of patients and donors after allogeneic stem cell transplantation. TCRdb reprocessed the RT-PCR reads via MiXCR and lists one record per CDR3 protein. The sample holds fewer than 500,000 distinct CDR3 sequences; around 16% are singletons and the top ten take 6.5% to 7.5%. The sample consisted of blood, either unsorted or a sorted T cell fraction (not recorded which). The source of these receptors is a human donor who was either an allogeneic HSCT recipient or a stem cell or donor lymphocyte infusion donor (not recorded which). It is not recorded whose cells these are; they may come from a transplant donor. The CDR3 runs from the conserved cysteine through the conserved F or W. D genes are given only for firm matches. Expanded clones get a size class; other rows say once, few or many, or leave the size out.

cdr3_aa,cdr3_nt,v_call,d_call,clone_size,j_call
CASREGAAGANVLTF,TGTGCCAGCAGGGAAGGAGCGGCTGGGGCCAACGTCCTGACTTTC,TRBV12-3/TRBV12-4,NA,NA,TRBJ2-6
CASSLVASGDTDTQYF,TGTGCCAGCAGCTTGGTCGCTAGCGGGGACACAGATACGCAGTATTTT,TRBV5-5,TRBD2,NA,TRBJ2-3
CASSSETSGWVYNEQFF,TGTGCCAGCAGCTCGGAGACTAGCGGGTGGGTCTACAATGAGCAGTTCTTC,TRBV7-2,TRBD2,few,TRBJ2-1
CASSLSVGQETQYF,TGTGCCAGCAGTTTATCGGTAGGGCAAGAGACCCAGTACTTC,TRBV27,NA,few,TRBJ2-5
CASSLTLDSSEAFF,TGTGCCAGCAGCCTCACACTCGACAGTAGTGAAGCTTTCTTT,TRBV3-1,NA,NA,TRBJ1-1
CASPQGDEQYF,TGTGCCAGCCCCCAGGGGGACGAGCAGTACTTC,TRBV3-1,TRBD1,NA,TRBJ2-7
CASSPPVGRASYEQYF,TGCGCCAGCAGCCCCCCGGTTGGGAGAGCCTCCTACGAGCAGTACTTC,TRBV5-1,NA,NA,TRBJ2-7
CASSVQRKSSYNSPLHF,TGTGCCAGCAGTGTACAGAGAAAGAGCTCCTATAATTCACCCCTCCACTTT,TRBV12-3/TRBV12-4,NA,few,TRBJ1-6
CASRSPRKNTGELFF,TGCGCCAGCAGATCCCCAAGAAAGAACACCGGGGAGCTGTTTTTT,TRBV5-1,NA,NA,TRBJ2-2
CASTTKRPGLNTEAFF,TGTGCCAGCACTACTAAAAGGCCGGGCCTGAACACTGAAGCTTTCTTT,TRBV12-3/TRBV12-4,NA,many,TRBJ1-1
CASSGLGTGYNYEQYF,TGTGCCAGCAGCGGACTGGGGACAGGGTACAACTACGAGCAGTACTTC,TRBV7-9,TRBD1,few,TRBJ2-7
CASSWVLAEGTGELFF,TGTGCCAGCAGTTGGGTTCTAGCGGAGGGCACCGGGGAGCTGTTTTTT,TRBV12-3/TRBV12-4,TRBD2,NA,TRBJ2-2
CASIPLRQGPTDTQYF,TGTGCCAGCATCCCCTTACGGCAGGGGCCCACAGATACGCAGTATTTT,TRBV2,NA,NA,TRBJ2-3
CSARKAGGADTQYF,TGCAGTGCTAGAAAAGCCGGGGGGGCCGATACGCAGTATTTT,TRBV20-1,TRBD2,few,TRBJ2-3
CASTGRGVRETQYF,TGTGCCAGCACGGGCAGGGGAGTACGAGAGACCCAGTACTTC,TRBV6-2/TRBV6-3,NA,NA,TRBJ2-5
CASSPRLAASYEQYF,TGTGCCAGCAGTCCCCGACTAGCGGCCTCCTACGAGCAGTACTTC,TRBV12-3/TRBV12-4,TRBD2,many,TRBJ2-7
CASEIGSGRGTGELFF,TGCGCCAGCGAAATCGGTAGCGGGAGAGGGACCGGGGAGCTGTTTTTT,TRBV5-1,TRBD2,few,TRBJ2-2
CAISESRTLSYEQYF,TGTGCCATCAGTGAGTCAAGGACACTCTCCTACGAGCAGTACTTC,TRBV10-3,NA,few,TRBJ2-7
CASSGQGNTEAFF,TGTGCCAGCAGTGGACAGGGGAACACTGAAGCTTTCTTT,TRBV25-1,TRBD1,many,TRBJ1-1
CASSYETVNTGELFF,TGTGCCAGCAGTTACGAGACAGTGAACACCGGGGAGCTGTTTTTT,TRBV6-2/TRBV6-3,NA,NA,TRBJ2-2